This T cell receptor (beta chain) was identified during a study of blood T cell repertoires in COVID-19. Per the germline V gene, CDR1 is LNHNV and CDR2 is YYDKDF (reference sequence). The CDR3 contains 14 residues. J gave up 2 bases and V 6 bases, and 1 base lay outside the gene matches. TCRdb's copy holds only in-frame clones and misses some; the assay was immunoSEQ multiplex PCR. The sample lists 22,000 or so clones, roughly 91% occurring once. This clone was observed a few times. Sample: peripheral blood. This TCR derives from a woman aged 55-69 years with active COVID-19. The chain combines TRBV15 with TRBJ1-5; 10 bases map to TRBD1. The CDR3 sequence: CATRGTGGNQPQHF. For the CDR3, the DNA is TGTGCCACCAGAGGGACAGGGGGCAATCAGCCCCAGCATTTT. The complete variable domain, with remaining parts taken from reference TRBV15 and TRBJ1-5, reads DAMVIQNPRYQVTQFGKPVTLSCSQTLNHNVMYWYQQKSSQAPKLLFHYYDKDFNNEADTPDNFQSRRPNTSFCFLDIRSPGLGDTAMYLCATRGTGGNQPQHFGDGTRLSIL.